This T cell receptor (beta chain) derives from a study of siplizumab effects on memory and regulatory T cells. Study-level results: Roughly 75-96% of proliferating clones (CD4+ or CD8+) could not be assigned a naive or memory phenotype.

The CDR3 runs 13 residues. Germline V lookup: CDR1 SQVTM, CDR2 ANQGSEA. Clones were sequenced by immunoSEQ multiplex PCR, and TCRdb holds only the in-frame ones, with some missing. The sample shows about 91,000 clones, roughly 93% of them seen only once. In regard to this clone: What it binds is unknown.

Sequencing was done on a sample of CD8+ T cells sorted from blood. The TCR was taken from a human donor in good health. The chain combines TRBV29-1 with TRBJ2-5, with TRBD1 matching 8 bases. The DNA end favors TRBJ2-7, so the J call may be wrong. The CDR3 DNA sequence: TGCAGCGTTCCCGGACAGGGTTCCTACGAGCAGTACTTC. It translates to CSVPGQGSYEQYF.